The rows below give T cell receptor beta chains drawn from one sample of a study of cytomegalovirus exposure and HLA in healthy donors. Sequencing used immunoSEQ multiplex PCR; TCRdb keeps in-frame clones, though not all of them. The sample has more than 95,000 clones; about 79% are singletons. Sequencing was performed on PBMCs. These TCRs come from a man aged 55 to 69 in good health and CMV-seropositive. Each CDR3 is given with its conserved first and last residue. Each record gives: V gene, D gene, clone size, J gene, CDR3 DNA, CDR3 protein. The D gene is left open where the match is weak. Not every row has a clone size; where given, it reads once, few, many or a size class.

v_call: TRBV18
d_call: TRBD1
clone_size: .
j_call: TRBJ2-5
cdr3_nt: TGTGCCAGCTCACCTCGACAGGGGGACCAAGAGACCCAGTACTTC
cdr3_aa: CASSPRQGDQETQYF

v_call: TRBV27
d_call: TRBD2
clone_size: .
j_call: TRBJ2-3
cdr3_nt: TGTGCCAGCGCCGGGGGGGGCACAGATACGCAGTATTTT
cdr3_aa: CASAGGGTDTQYF

v_call: TRBV7-2
d_call: .
clone_size: .
j_call: TRBJ2-7
cdr3_nt: TGTGCCAGCAGCTCCGACAGGAGCTCCTACGAGCAGTACTTC
cdr3_aa: CASSSDRSSYEQYF

v_call: TRBV25-1
d_call: TRBD1
clone_size: few
j_call: TRBJ2-7
cdr3_nt: TGTGCCAGCAGGGCTAGAGGGGGCTACCGCGAGCAGTACTTC
cdr3_aa: CASRARGGYREQYF

v_call: TRBV6-1
d_call: .
clone_size: .
j_call: TRBJ2-1
cdr3_nt: TGTGCCAGCAGTGAACTGGACACGAACTCCTACAATGAGCAGTTCTTC
cdr3_aa: CASSELDTNSYNEQFF

v_call: TRBV7-2
d_call: .
clone_size: .
j_call: TRBJ1-5
cdr3_nt: TGTGCCAGCAGCCCGCGAGGGGGTGGTAATCAGCCCCAGCATTTT
cdr3_aa: CASSPRGGGNQPQHF

v_call: TRBV7-9
d_call: TRBD1
clone_size: few
j_call: TRBJ1-1
cdr3_nt: TGTGCCAGCAGCCCGTTCCCGACAGGGCCTAACACTGAAGCTTTCTTT
cdr3_aa: CASSPFPTGPNTEAFF

v_call: TRBV9
d_call: .
clone_size: .
j_call: TRBJ2-2
cdr3_nt: TGTGCCAGCAGCGTCCGGGGAAGGGGGGAGCTGTTTTTT
cdr3_aa: CASSVRGRGELFF

v_call: TRBV7-9
d_call: .
clone_size: .
j_call: TRBJ2-1
cdr3_nt: TGTACCAGCAGCAAGGGAGGATACGAGCAGTTCTTC
cdr3_aa: CTSSKGGYEQFF

v_call: TRBV9
d_call: TRBD1
clone_size: .
j_call: TRBJ1-2
cdr3_nt: TGTGCCAGCAGCGTTACGGACAGGGACTATGGCTACACCTTC
cdr3_aa: CASSVTDRDYGYTF

v_call: TRBV6-5
d_call: .
clone_size: once
j_call: TRBJ1-1
cdr3_nt: TGTGCCAGCAGAAGCCTGAGGGGGATGAACACTGAAGCTTTCTTT
cdr3_aa: CASRSLRGMNTEAFF

v_call: TRBV19
d_call: TRBD1
clone_size: .
j_call: TRBJ1-1
cdr3_nt: TGTGCCAGTAGTGATACAGGGGTGGCTTTCTTT
cdr3_aa: CASSDTGVAFF

v_call: TRBV2
d_call: .
clone_size: .
j_call: TRBJ2-5
cdr3_nt: TGTGCCAGCAGTGCGGCCAGGGGAGAGACCCAGTACTTC
cdr3_aa: CASSAARGETQYF

v_call: TRBV27
d_call: TRBD2
clone_size: .
j_call: TRBJ2-3
cdr3_nt: TGTGCCAGCAGTTTAGGCCCAGGGAGGGGAACAGATACGCAGTATTTT
cdr3_aa: CASSLGPGRGTDTQYF

v_call: TRBV28
d_call: .
clone_size: .
j_call: TRBJ2-3
cdr3_nt: TGTGCCAGCAGTTTTAATGTCCCTAGCACAGATACGCAGTATTTT
cdr3_aa: CASSFNVPSTDTQYF

v_call: TRBV18
d_call: .
clone_size: .
j_call: TRBJ1-5
cdr3_nt: TGTGCCAGCTCACTGGGGGCTGGCAATCAGCCCCAGCATTTT
cdr3_aa: CASSLGAGNQPQHF

v_call: TRBV2
d_call: TRBD2
clone_size: .
j_call: TRBJ2-1
cdr3_nt: TGTGCCACCTCGGGGGGGGCCGGAAGCTCCTACAATGAGCAGTTCTTC
cdr3_aa: CATSGGAGSSYNEQFF

v_call: TRBV9
d_call: .
clone_size: .
j_call: TRBJ1-1
cdr3_nt: TGTGCCAGCAGCCTAAGCCCTATGAACACTGAAGCTTTCTTT
cdr3_aa: CASSLSPMNTEAFF

v_call: TRBV27
d_call: .
clone_size: .
j_call: TRBJ2-7
cdr3_nt: TGTGCCAGCAGTTTGGGGCAGGGGTTAGCCTACGAGCAGTACTTC
cdr3_aa: CASSLGQGLAYEQYF

v_call: TRBV12-5
d_call: .
clone_size: .
j_call: TRBJ2-7
cdr3_nt: TGTGCTAGTGCCGTGTTTAGCTCCTACGAGCAGTACTTC
cdr3_aa: CASAVFSSYEQYF

v_call: TRBV28
d_call: .
clone_size: .
j_call: TRBJ2-7
cdr3_nt: TGTGCCAGCACCACTGTGGGGCAGTCCTACGAGCAGTACTTC
cdr3_aa: CASTTVGQSYEQYF

v_call: TRBV7-2
d_call: .
clone_size: .
j_call: TRBJ2-1
cdr3_nt: TGTGCCAGCAGCTTCTATACGATGGAGCAGTTCTTC
cdr3_aa: CASSFYTMEQFF

v_call: TRBV5-6
d_call: TRBD1
clone_size: .
j_call: TRBJ1-4
cdr3_nt: TGTGCCAGCAGCTTGTGGGGACAGGGGCCAAGAAAGGAAAAACTGTTTTTT
cdr3_aa: CASSLWGQGPRKEKLFF

v_call: TRBV5-6
d_call: .
clone_size: few
j_call: TRBJ1-2
cdr3_nt: TGTGCCAGCAGGCCCCTAGGGGGTGAATCGGAGGGCTACACCTTC
cdr3_aa: CASRPLGGESEGYTF

v_call: TRBV11-3
d_call: .
clone_size: once
j_call: TRBJ2-3
cdr3_nt: TGTGCCAGCAGCTTCGCGGGACAGAGCACAGATACGCAGTATTTT
cdr3_aa: CASSFAGQSTDTQYF

v_call: TRBV13
d_call: .
clone_size: .
j_call: TRBJ2-5
cdr3_nt: TGTGCCAGCAGCTCCTGGACGGGGGGCGAGGCCCAGTACTTC
cdr3_aa: CASSSWTGGEAQYF

v_call: TRBV18
d_call: .
clone_size: .
j_call: TRBJ2-2
cdr3_nt: TGTGCCAGCCCCCTCGGCAGGGTCCAAGCCGGGGAGCTGTTTTTT
cdr3_aa: CASPLGRVQAGELFF

v_call: TRBV5-5
d_call: TRBD2
clone_size: .
j_call: TRBJ2-3
cdr3_nt: TGTGCCAGCAGCTTTCTCCCGGGACTAGCTTCAGATACGCAGTATTTT
cdr3_aa: CASSFLPGLASDTQYF

v_call: TRBV6-5
d_call: TRBD1
clone_size: .
j_call: TRBJ1-1
cdr3_nt: TGTGCCAGCAGTCCGGGACAGTACATGAACACTGAAGCTTTCTTT
cdr3_aa: CASSPGQYMNTEAFF

v_call: TRBV5-8
d_call: TRBD1
clone_size: few
j_call: TRBJ1-1
cdr3_nt: TGTGCCAGCAGCTTCCGACAGGGCGAGACTGAAGCTTTCTTT
cdr3_aa: CASSFRQGETEAFF

v_call: TRBV5-1
d_call: .
clone_size: .
j_call: TRBJ2-7
cdr3_nt: TGCGCCAGCAGCAGGCAGGAGGGCTACGAGCAGTACTTC
cdr3_aa: CASSRQEGYEQYF

v_call: TRBV5-6
d_call: .
clone_size: .
j_call: TRBJ2-7
cdr3_nt: TGTGCCAGCAGCCTCGGTCCCTTTTACGAGCAGTACTTC
cdr3_aa: CASSLGPFYEQYF

v_call: TRBV6-5
d_call: .
clone_size: few
j_call: TRBJ1-2
cdr3_nt: TGTGCCAGCAGTTACTCTCGGGGGAATGGCTACACCTTC
cdr3_aa: CASSYSRGNGYTF

v_call: TRBV5-1
d_call: .
clone_size: .
j_call: TRBJ1-1
cdr3_nt: TGCGCCAGCAGCTTGGACGCACAGAACACTGAAGCTTTCTTT
cdr3_aa: CASSLDAQNTEAFF

v_call: TRBV29-1
d_call: TRBD2
clone_size: .
j_call: TRBJ2-5
cdr3_nt: TGCAGCGCGGGACTAGCAGAAGAGACCCAGTACTTC
cdr3_aa: CSAGLAEETQYF

v_call: TRBV6-5
d_call: .
clone_size: .
j_call: TRBJ1-5
cdr3_nt: TGTGCCAGCAGGAGTAGCAATCAGCCCCAGCATTTT
cdr3_aa: CASRSSNQPQHF

v_call: TRBV7-9
d_call: .
clone_size: .
j_call: TRBJ1-1
cdr3_nt: TGTGCCAGCAGCTTAGCCCTAGCAGGGGCTGAAGCTTTCTTT
cdr3_aa: CASSLALAGAEAFF

v_call: TRBV7-9
d_call: .
clone_size: .
j_call: TRBJ1-2
cdr3_nt: TGTGCCAGCAGCCGACTCAGGGAGGATTCCACCTTC
cdr3_aa: CASSRLREDSTF

v_call: TRBV27
d_call: .
clone_size: .
j_call: TRBJ1-1
cdr3_nt: TGTGCCAGCAGTTTATCGAGGTTCTCTGAAGCTTTCTTT
cdr3_aa: CASSLSRFSEAFF

v_call: TRBV7-3
d_call: TRBD1
clone_size: .
j_call: TRBJ1-2
cdr3_nt: TGTGCCAGCAGCGCGGGACAGGGGTACGGCTACACCTTC
cdr3_aa: CASSAGQGYGYTF

v_call: TRBV9
d_call: TRBD1
clone_size: once
j_call: TRBJ2-5
cdr3_nt: TGTGCCAGCAGCGTAGGAAGGGGGCTGGCAGAGACCCAGTACTTC
cdr3_aa: CASSVGRGLAETQYF

v_call: TRBV5-4
d_call: .
clone_size: .
j_call: TRBJ2-7
cdr3_nt: TGTGCCAGCAGCGACCAGGGTCTCGGGCTGAGCACCTACGAGCAGTACTTC
cdr3_aa: CASSDQGLGLSTYEQYF

v_call: TRBV5-8
d_call: .
clone_size: few
j_call: TRBJ1-6
cdr3_nt: TGTGCCAGCAGCTTGGCGACAGGTCTCGGGACACCCCTCCACTTT
cdr3_aa: CASSLATGLGTPLHF

v_call: TRBV7-2
d_call: TRBD1
clone_size: few
j_call: TRBJ2-7
cdr3_nt: TGTGCCAGCAGCTTAGGGACAGGGGTTTCCTACGAGCAGTACTTC
cdr3_aa: CASSLGTGVSYEQYF

v_call: TRBV9
d_call: TRBD1
clone_size: .
j_call: TRBJ1-4
cdr3_nt: TGTGCCAGCAGCGTAGCTCAGGGGGTAAACGAAAAACTGTTTTTT
cdr3_aa: CASSVAQGVNEKLFF

v_call: TRBV4-1
d_call: .
clone_size: .
j_call: TRBJ1-2
cdr3_nt: TGCGCCAGCAGCCAAGAAGGCGGCGGGGAGGGCTACACCTTC
cdr3_aa: CASSQEGGGEGYTF

v_call: TRBV27
d_call: TRBD1
clone_size: .
j_call: TRBJ2-5
cdr3_nt: TGTGCCAGCAGTGCCAGGCACAGGGGGCAGGAGACCCAGTACTTC
cdr3_aa: CASSARHRGQETQYF

v_call: TRBV18
d_call: .
clone_size: .
j_call: TRBJ2-2
cdr3_nt: TGTGCCAGCTCACCGGGCCAGGTGCCGCAGGCCGGGGAGCTGTTTTTT
cdr3_aa: CASSPGQVPQAGELFF

v_call: TRBV5-6
d_call: TRBD1
clone_size: .
j_call: TRBJ1-1
cdr3_nt: TGTGCCAGCAGCCCCCCCAGGGGGTTGTCTGAAGCCTTCTTT
cdr3_aa: CASSPPRGLSEAFF

v_call: TRBV6-1
d_call: .
clone_size: few
j_call: TRBJ2-2
cdr3_nt: TGTGCCAGCAGTGAATTTCAGGGCGGTACCGGGGAGCTGTTTTTT
cdr3_aa: CASSEFQGGTGELFF

v_call: TRBV29-1
d_call: TRBD2
clone_size: .
j_call: TRBJ2-3
cdr3_nt: TGCAGCGTCGCGACTAGCGGTGGAGATACGCAGTATTTT
cdr3_aa: CSVATSGGDTQYF

v_call: TRBV7-3
d_call: TRBD1
clone_size: once
j_call: TRBJ2-2
cdr3_nt: TGTGCCAGCAGCTTATCGGGACAGGTTACCACCGGGGAGCTGTTTTTT
cdr3_aa: CASSLSGQVTTGELFF

v_call: TRBV7-8
d_call: TRBD2
clone_size: .
j_call: TRBJ2-2
cdr3_nt: TGTGCCAGCAGCCCCCTGACTAGCGGGGGCCTCTCCAACACCGGGGAGCTGTTTTTT
cdr3_aa: CASSPLTSGGLSNTGELFF

v_call: TRBV30
d_call: .
clone_size: .
j_call: TRBJ2-7
cdr3_nt: TGTGCCTGGAGAACCTCGCCGGGGTACGAGCAGTACTTC
cdr3_aa: CAWRTSPGYEQYF

v_call: TRBV14
d_call: .
clone_size: .
j_call: TRBJ1-1
cdr3_nt: TGTGCCAGCAGCCAAGTTGGGGGGACGGCTGAAGCTTTCTTT
cdr3_aa: CASSQVGGTAEAFF

v_call: TRBV15
d_call: .
clone_size: .
j_call: TRBJ2-1
cdr3_nt: TGTGCCACCAGCAGAGATCGGGGAGATGAGCAGTTCTTC
cdr3_aa: CATSRDRGDEQFF